This T cell receptor (beta chain) originates from a study of OX40 agonist ivuxolimab in advanced cancers. Study overall: Patients in the trial were receiving intravenous ivuxolimab every 2 weeks, at doses of 0.01 to 10 mg/kg.

Comments on this clone: Antigen unknown.

Assay: immunoSEQ multiplex PCR; the TCRdb copy retains only in-frame clones and omits some. This repertoire shows 71,000 or so clones, over 90% found once; its top ten account for 6.2%. The study's findings and limits: CD4+ and CD8+ blood T cells expanded clonally by week 6 at 0.1 to 3.0 mg/kg.

V lost 4 bases and J lost 2, with 9 bases in between. Germline-derived CDR1 and CDR2 are MDHEN and SYDVKM. The CDR3 contains 14 residues. The sample consisted of CD4+ or CD8+ T cells sorted from blood, taken in a trial of the OX40 agonist ivuxolimab. The sequence came from an adult with an advanced solid tumor such as melanoma, head and neck, liver or kidney cancer. The chain has TRBV28 and TRBJ1-5; possibly TRBD1 for D (5 bases). In DNA form, the CDR3 reads TGTGCCAGCAGTTGGCTCAGGGGCAATCAGCCCCAGCATTTT. Protein: CASSWLRGNQPQHF.